This T cell receptor beta chain was sequenced during a study of CD8+ T cells in alopecia areata. The wider study: A regimen of oral tofacitinib, 5 to 10 mg twice daily, was given to treated patients.

With regard to this clone: Its target is unknown.

It was cDNA, reverse transcribed from extracted RNA, that served as the sequencing template. Profiling relied on immunoSEQ multiplex PCR, and the TCRdb table lists in-frame clones only, not all of them. The sample yields 200,000 to 250,000 clones, approximately 52% seen once. Trimming cost V 1 base and J 5 bases, with 17 bases left between them. The CDR3 spans 16 residues. Germline V lookup: CDR1 MNHEY, CDR2 SVGAGI. Whole-study results and caveats: Normal skin contains resident alphabeta T cells, and these are also sequenced in scalp samples.

The sample was CD4+ T cells sorted from blood, taken at week 0. The origin of this receptor is a human donor with alopecia areata. The V and J genes are TRBV6-5 and TRBJ1-1, with D uncertain. CDR3 coding DNA: TGTGCCAGCAGTTACTTTTTGAGCCGCACGGGAACTGAAGCTTTCTTT. This sequence encodes CASSYFLSRTGTEAFF.